This TCR beta chain is from a study of a mutant IDH1 vaccine in newly diagnosed glioma. Study-wide context: The patients received vaccinations eight times, in weeks 1, 3, 5, 7, 11, 15, 19 and 23. The treated group averaged roughly 40 years old and was roughly 62% male, around 38% female. Radiotherapy, temozolomide, or both had been given previously, and both were given to most. Study-wide points: Pseudoprogression apparently lacked any relation to changes in top peripheral T cell clonotypes.

Points on this clone: Its antigen is as yet unknown.

The CDR3 contains 13 residues. From germline, CDR1 is WNHNN and CDR2 SYGVQD (reference sequence). V lost 2 bases to trimming and J lost 4 bases, with 9 bases between them. Profiling relied on immunoSEQ multiplex PCR, and the TCRdb table lists in-frame clones only, not all of them. The table records 50,000 to 65,000 clones, about nine tenths of them present only once. Time point meaning: week 23, last vaccination. The study gave 300 ug of mutant IDH1 20-mer peptide per vaccine dose, with topical imiquimod. J is TRBJ2-7 and V is TRBV10-1; D is undetermined. The TCR sequence derives from a man aged 40-49 years with glioma. The sequencing used PBMCs, collected from a glioma patient whose treatment included an IDH1 peptide vaccine. CDR3 region: CASSEPPRYEQYF. CDR3 nucleotide sequence: TGCGCCAGCAGTGAGCCCCCGCGTTACGAGCAGTACTTC.